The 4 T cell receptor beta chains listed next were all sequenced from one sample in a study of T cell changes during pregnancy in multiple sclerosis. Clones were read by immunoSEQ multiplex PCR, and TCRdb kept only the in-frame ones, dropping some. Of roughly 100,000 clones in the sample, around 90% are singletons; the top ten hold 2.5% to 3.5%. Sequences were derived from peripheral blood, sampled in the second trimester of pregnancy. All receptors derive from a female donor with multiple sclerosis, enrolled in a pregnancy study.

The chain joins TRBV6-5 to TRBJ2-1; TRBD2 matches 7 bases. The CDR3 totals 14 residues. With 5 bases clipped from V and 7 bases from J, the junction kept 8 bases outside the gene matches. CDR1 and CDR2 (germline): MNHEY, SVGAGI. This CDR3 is CASSNGLVGNEQFF. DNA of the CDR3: TGTGCCAGCAGTAATGGACTAGTGGGGAATGAGCAGTTCTTC.

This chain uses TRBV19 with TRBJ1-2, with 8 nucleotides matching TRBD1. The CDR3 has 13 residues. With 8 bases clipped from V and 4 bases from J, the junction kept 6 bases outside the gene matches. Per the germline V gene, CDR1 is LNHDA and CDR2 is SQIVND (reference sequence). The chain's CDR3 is CASDRTGSYGYTF. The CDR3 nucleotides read TGTGCCAGTGACCGGACAGGGTCCTATGGCTACACCTTC.

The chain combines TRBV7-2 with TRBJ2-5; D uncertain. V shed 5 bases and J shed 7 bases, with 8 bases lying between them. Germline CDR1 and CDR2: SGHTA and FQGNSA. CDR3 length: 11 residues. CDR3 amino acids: CASSPPGTQYF. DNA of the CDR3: TGTGCCAGCAGCCCCCCGGGGACCCAGTACTTC.

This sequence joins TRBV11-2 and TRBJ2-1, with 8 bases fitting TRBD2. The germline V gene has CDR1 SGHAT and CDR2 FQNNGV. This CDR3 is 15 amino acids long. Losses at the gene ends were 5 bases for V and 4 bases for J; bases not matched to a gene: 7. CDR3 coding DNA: TGTGCCAGCAGCCCCCCCGGGACTAGTTACAATGAGCAGTTCTTC. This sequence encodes CASSPPGTSYNEQFF.